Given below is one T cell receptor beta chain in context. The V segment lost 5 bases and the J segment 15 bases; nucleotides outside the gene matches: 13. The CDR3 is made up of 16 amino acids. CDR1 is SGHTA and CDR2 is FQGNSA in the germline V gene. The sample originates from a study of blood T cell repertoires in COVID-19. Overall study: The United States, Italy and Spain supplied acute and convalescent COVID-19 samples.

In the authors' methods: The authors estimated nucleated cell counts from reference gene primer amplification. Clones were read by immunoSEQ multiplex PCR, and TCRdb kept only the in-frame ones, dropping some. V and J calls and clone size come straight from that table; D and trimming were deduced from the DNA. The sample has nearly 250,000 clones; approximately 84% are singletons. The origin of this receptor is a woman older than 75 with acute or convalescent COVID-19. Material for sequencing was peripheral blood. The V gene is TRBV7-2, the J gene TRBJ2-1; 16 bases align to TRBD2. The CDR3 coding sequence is TGTGCCAGCAGCCTGGGACTAGCGGGAGGGTTACGTAGTCTGTTCTTC. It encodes CASSLGLAGGLRSLFF.